One and the same sample provided the 25 T cell receptor beta chains below, sequenced in a study of shared clonotypes between healthy human individuals. The table came from immunoSEQ multiplex PCR; TCRdb's copy has only in-frame clones and leaves some out. The sample consists of roughly 1 million clones, 78% of them appearing once. Sequences were obtained from memory CD4+ T cells from PBMCs. Stated subset: CD45RA-negative fraction. These TCRs come from a young man in good health. Some clones in this sample may be carry-over from other donors' samples.

This rearrangement joins TRBV11-2 to TRBJ2-2; no clear D. The germline V gene has CDR1 SGHAT and CDR2 FQNNGV. Trimming pared 1 base from V and 7 bases from J, leaving 13 bases between. This CDR3 comprises 15 residues. The CDR3 region has the DNA TGTGCCAGCAGCTTAGTATTCATAGGTATCGGGGAGCTGTTTTTT. It codes for CASSLVFIGIGELFF.

The rearrangement links TRBV10-3 to TRBJ1-2, with a possible D match to TRBD1 (6 bases). This CDR3 region has 14 residues. Germline loops: CDR1 ENHRY, CDR2 SYGVKD. The V end was cut by 0 bases, the J end by 2 bases, with 7 bases between. CDR3 protein: CAISESGTNYGYTF. The CDR3 DNA is TGTGCCATCAGTGAGTCGGGGACAAACTATGGCTACACCTTC.

In this sample, this clone turned up a few times. Other DNA sequences within the sample encode an identical CDR3. V usage is TRBV7-2 and J usage is TRBJ1-5; no definite D call. The CDR3 is 14 residues long. Germline CDR1 is SGHTA and CDR2 is FQGNSA. Deletions cut 1 base from V and 0 bases from J, with 4 bases between. The CDR3 sequence is CASSLGYSNQPQHF. Here the CDR3 DNA reads TGTGCCAGCAGCTTAGGGTATAGCAATCAGCCCCAGCATTTT. Variable domain in full (rest from reference TRBV7-2 and TRBJ1-5): GAGVSQSPSNKVTEKGKDVELRCDPISGHTALYWYRQSLGQGLEFLIYFQGNSAPDKSGLPSDRFSAERTGGSVSTLTIQRTQQEDSAVYLCASSLGYSNQPQHFGDGTRLSIL.

The genes are TRBV18 and TRBJ2-4, with TRBD1 matching over 12 bases. The CDR3 runs 14 residues. The germline CDR1 and CDR2 sequences are KGHSH and LQKENI. V was clipped by 6 bases and J by 5 bases; unmatched bases: 2. The CDR3 DNA reads as TGTGCCAGCTCCGGGACAGGGGGCGAAAACATTCAGTACTTC. Amino acids: CASSGTGGENIQYF.

A remark on this clone: A read error may be the cause here, since a much bigger clone is one base away. The CDR3 region is CASSHGQNNEQFF. CDR3 bases: TGTGCCAGCAGCCACGGACAGAACAATGAGCAGTTCTTC. The chain carries TRBV7-3 and TRBJ2-1, with a possible D match to TRBD1 (6 bases). The CDR3 extends over 13 amino acids. V dropped 5 bases and J dropped 5 bases, with 10 bases sitting between them. Germline V gene sequence: CDR1 SGHTA, CDR2 FQGTGA. Supplemented by reference TRBV7-3 and TRBJ2-1, the full variable domain reads GAGVSQTPSNKVTEKGKYVELRCDPISGHTALYWYRQSLGQGPEFLIYFQGTGAADDSGLPNDRFFAVRPEGSVSTLKIQRTERGDSAVYLCASSHGQNNEQFFGPGTRLTVL.

This clone came up once. This rearrangement joins TRBV2 to TRBJ2-1; tentative D call: TRBD1 (6 bases). Trimming shortened V by 6 bases and J by 5 bases, and 11 bases separated the two germline ends. Germline V gives CDR1 SNHLY, CDR2 FYNNEI. The CDR3 has 13 amino acids. CDR3 loop: CASRDSRHNEQFF. The CDR3 nucleotides are TGTGCCAGCAGGGACAGCCGTCACAATGAGCAGTTCTTC.

J is TRBJ2-1 and V is TRBV9; 7 bases align to TRBD2. CDR1 is SGDLS, CDR2 YYNGEE, per germline. The CDR3 runs 15 residues. V shed 4 bases and J 6 bases; nucleotides not matched to a gene: 10. CDR3 residues: CASSPYAGEGNEQFF. The DNA of the CDR3 is TGTGCCAGCAGCCCCTATGCGGGAGAGGGCAATGAGCAGTTCTTC.

The table lists this clone with a count of one. The CDR3 DNA sequence: TGTGCCAGTAGTATAGGCGGCGGATTCACAGATACGCAGTATTTT. Translating it yields CASSIGGGFTDTQYF. This chain uses TRBV19 with TRBJ2-3; D gene unclear. Trimming cost V 1 base and J 2 bases, with 10 bases left between them. The V gene's germline CDR1 is LNHDA and CDR2 SQIVND (reference sequence). The CDR3 totals 15 residues.

The table lists this clone with a few counts. The chain's CDR3 is CASSLQGRGLFGYTF. The CDR3, as DNA: TGTGCCAGCAGCCTACAGGGGAGGGGGCTTTTTGGCTACACCTTC. The rearrangement links TRBV6-1 to TRBJ1-2; 7 bases fit TRBD1. The trim removed 6 bases at V and 7 bases at J, leaving 14 bases unmatched. Germline V gene data show CDR1 as MNHNS and CDR2 as SASEGT. This CDR3 contains 15 residues.

A note on this clone: The sample contains more than one DNA sequence encoding this CDR3. The chain employs TRBV2 and TRBJ2-7; TRBD1 matches at 12 bases. The CDR3 totals 13 residues. Germline V gene sequence: CDR1 SNHLY, CDR2 FYNNEI. The trim removed 6 bases at V and 7 bases at J, leaving 4 bases unmatched. The chain's CDR3 is CASRGQGAREQYF. In nucleotides, the CDR3 is TGTGCCAGCAGGGGACAGGGGGCGAGGGAGCAGTACTTC.

The chain carries TRBV7-9 and TRBJ1-4; TRBD1 is a possible D gene (5 bases). Looked up from germline, CDR1 is SEHNR and CDR2 is FQNEAQ (reference sequence). V gave up 4 bases and J gave up 7 bases, with 10 bases separating them. The CDR3 is made up of 13 amino acids. CDR3 amino acids: CASSSRDGEKLFF. The CDR3 DNA is TGTGCCAGCAGCTCCCGGGACGGTGAAAAACTGTTTTTT.

As concerns this clone: In the same sample, other DNA sequences code for this CDR3. The chain uses TRBV6-6 and TRBJ2-2; the D gene is possibly TRBD1 (5 bases). The CDR3 spans 15 residues. Germline-derived CDR1 and CDR2 are MNHNY and SVGAGI (reference sequence). Between the trimmed V and J ends, which lost 4 bases and 4 bases, there was a span of 13 bases. The DNA for the CDR3 is TGTGCCAGCAGTTCCACCAGGGTGGGCACCGGGGAGCTGTTTTTT. This gives the protein CASSSTRVGTGELFF.

This sequence joins TRBV5-1 and TRBJ2-1, with D perhaps matching TRBD1 (5 bases). Germline CDR1 reads SGHRS; CDR2 reads YFSETQ. The V and J ends lost 5 bases and 0 bases respectively, with 15 bases between them. The CDR3 extends over 16 amino acids. The CDR3 bases are TGCGCCAGCAGTGAAAGCAGGGCTAGCTCCTACAATGAGCAGTTCTTC. It encodes CASSESRASSYNEQFF.

This clone has more than one count but fewer than ten. Distinct nucleotide sequences in the sample also encode this CDR3. V gene TRBV5-1 combines with J gene TRBJ1-2; D is unclear. Germline CDR1 is SGHRS and CDR2 is YFSETQ. This CDR3 has 13 amino acids. Trimming pared 0 bases from V and 1 base from J, leaving 4 bases between. Here the CDR3 reads CASSLVRNYGYTF. CDR3 coding DNA: TGCGCCAGCAGCTTGGTCCGTAACTATGGCTACACCTTC.

This sequence joins TRBV18 and TRBJ2-2, with 8 bases fitting TRBD1. V lost 3 bases to trimming and J lost 4 bases; unmatched junction nucleotides: 7. Per the germline V gene, CDR1 is KGHSH and CDR2 is LQKENI. This CDR3 is built from 16 residues. Here the CDR3 DNA reads TGTGCCAGCTCACCGTCAGGGGGCTTGAGCACCGGGGAGCTGTTTTTT. It encodes CASSPSGGLSTGELFF.

The gene calls are TRBV9 and TRBJ2-7; TRBD2 might be the D (7 bases). The CDR3 has 15 amino acids. The V end lost 4 bases, the J end lost 4 bases, and 18 bases lay between the germline ends. CDR1 SGDLS and CDR2 YYNGEE come from the germline V gene. CDR3 DNA sequence: TGTGCCAGCAGCCCCCTGGGGGGGGCTGGGTACGAGCAGTACTTC. Protein product: CASSPLGGAGYEQYF.

The chain couples TRBV28 to TRBJ2-5, with 7 bases matching TRBD2. CDR3 length: 16 amino acids. The V gene's germline CDR1 is MDHEN and CDR2 SYDVKM. Germline trimming cut 6 bases from V and 4 bases from J; bases unmatched to any gene: 14. CDR3 coding DNA: TGTGCCAGCAGCCCTGGGGGAAGTAGCGGGCCAGAGACCCAGTACTTC. Protein sequence: CASSPGGSSGPETQYF.

The V and J genes are TRBV10-3 and TRBJ2-7; D gene unclear. Germline values: CDR1 ENHRY, CDR2 SYGVKD. Trimming took off 0 bases at V and 3 bases at J, with 3 bases between the two ends. The CDR3 loop spans 12 amino acids. CDR3: CAISESIYEQYF. CDR3 sequence (DNA): TGTGCCATCAGTGAGTCGATCTACGAGCAGTACTTC.

This chain connects TRBV5-1 to TRBJ1-4, with TRBD1 matching 7 bases. Trimming cost V 0 bases and J 8 bases; bases outside gene matches: 7. Germline assignment: CDR1 SGHRS and CDR2 YFSETQ. The CDR3 has 15 residues. The CDR3 region has the DNA TGCGCCAGCAGCTTGGACCTGACAGGGAGGGAAAAACTGTTTTTT. This gives the protein CASSLDLTGREKLFF.

The chain uses TRBV5-6 and TRBJ2-5; 10 positions agree with TRBD1. V lost 4 bases and J lost 1; bases outside the gene matches: 7. CDR1 SGHDT and CDR2 YYEEEE come from the germline V gene. This CDR3 is 16 amino acids long. The CDR3, as DNA: TGTGCCAGCAGCGCAGGGACAGGGGCCCTCCAAGAGACCCAGTACTTC. It codes for CASSAGTGALQETQYF.

This clone came up a few times. V is TRBV29-1 and J is TRBJ1-2, with TRBD1 identical over 10 bases. The CDR3 contains 16 residues. The ends lost 6 bases at V and 7 bases at J; junction bases unmatched: 17. Germline V gene sequence: CDR1 SQVTM, CDR2 ANQGSEA. The CDR3 reads CSVTGTGDYPRGGYTF. Written as DNA, the CDR3 is TGCAGCGTAACCGGGACAGGGGACTACCCCCGCGGTGGCTACACCTTC.

The rearrangement links TRBV5-1 to TRBJ1-1, with D unclear. V lost 0 bases, J lost 1 base, and 7 bases lay in between. This CDR3 is 14 amino acids long. From germline, CDR1 is SGHRS and CDR2 YFSETQ. As DNA, the CDR3 is TGCGCCAGCAGCTTGGTGGTTGGGAACACTGAAGCTTTCTTT. It translates to CASSLVVGNTEAFF.

The chain couples TRBV5-1 to TRBJ2-7; 8 bases agree with TRBD1. This CDR3 comprises 16 residues. Trimming removed 0 bases from V and 2 bases from J; junction bases left unmatched: 7. Germline CDR1 is SGHRS and CDR2 is YFSETQ. The CDR3 spells CASSLAIQGGPYEQYF. The CDR3 bases are TGCGCCAGCAGCTTGGCCATACAGGGGGGCCCCTACGAGCAGTACTTC. Full variable domain (remainder filled in from reference TRBV5-1 and TRBJ2-7): KAGVTQTPRYLIKTRGQQVTLSCSPISGHRSVSWYQQTPGQGLQFLFEYFSETQRNKGNFPGRFSGRQFSNSRSEMNVSTLELGDSALYLCASSLAIQGGPYEQYFGPGTRLTVT.

The V and J genes are TRBV11-1 and TRBJ2-7, with TRBD2 identical over 9 bases. This CDR3 is 14 amino acids long. The trim removed 5 bases at V and 3 bases at J, leaving 5 bases unmatched. The V gene's germline CDR1 is SGHAT and CDR2 FQDESV (reference sequence). This chain's CDR3 is CASSGLAGIYEQYF. The CDR3 region has the DNA TGTGCCAGCAGCGGCCTAGCGGGAATCTACGAGCAGTACTTC.

The chain uses TRBV11-2 and TRBJ1-1; 7 bases map to TRBD1. The CDR3 contains 15 residues. The V gene end was trimmed by 5 bases and the J gene end by 3 bases; junction bases not matched to a gene: 9. Germline CDR1 SGHAT, CDR2 FQNNGV. The CDR3 loop reads CASSLPTGRDTEAFF. The CDR3 DNA reads TGTGCCAGCAGCCTCCCGACAGGGAGAGACACTGAAGCTTTCTTT.